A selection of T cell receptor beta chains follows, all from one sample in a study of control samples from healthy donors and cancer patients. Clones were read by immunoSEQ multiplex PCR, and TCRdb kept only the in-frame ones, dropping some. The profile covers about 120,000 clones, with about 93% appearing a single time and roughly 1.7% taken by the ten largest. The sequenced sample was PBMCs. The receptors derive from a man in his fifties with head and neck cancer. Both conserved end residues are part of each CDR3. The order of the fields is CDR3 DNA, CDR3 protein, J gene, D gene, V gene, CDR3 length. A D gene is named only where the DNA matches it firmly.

CDR3 DNA: TGTGCCAGTAGTATGACAACGGAGGACATTCAGTACTTC
CDR3 protein: CASSMTTEDIQYF
J gene: TRBJ2-4
D gene: .
V gene: TRBV19
CDR3 length: 13

CDR3 DNA: TGTGCCAGCAGTTACCCGGGAGTCCAGCCCCAGCATTTT
CDR3 protein: CASSYPGVQPQHF
J gene: TRBJ1-5
D gene: .
V gene: TRBV6-2/TRBV6-3
CDR3 length: 13

CDR3 DNA: TGCGCCAGCAGCTTGGGTACGTTCCAAGAGACCCAGTACTTC
CDR3 protein: CASSLGTFQETQYF
J gene: TRBJ2-5
D gene: .
V gene: TRBV5-1
CDR3 length: 14

CDR3 DNA: TGTGCCAGCAGCTCACAAGGGAGCTCCTACAATGAGCAGTTCTTC
CDR3 protein: CASSSQGSSYNEQFF
J gene: TRBJ2-1
D gene: .
V gene: TRBV6-2/TRBV6-3
CDR3 length: 15

CDR3 DNA: TGCGCCAGCAGCTTGGAGGGACCCCGGAGCGCCTACGAGCAGTACTTC
CDR3 protein: CASSLEGPRSAYEQYF
J gene: TRBJ2-7
D gene: .
V gene: TRBV5-1
CDR3 length: 16

CDR3 DNA: TGTGCCAGCAGCTTAGGGGGGACTTCTCAAGAGACCCAGTACTTC
CDR3 protein: CASSLGGTSQETQYF
J gene: TRBJ2-5
D gene: .
V gene: TRBV7-2
CDR3 length: 15

CDR3 DNA: TGCGCCAGCAGCCAAGATATTGCGGGTGGAGGGAGTGTAAACATTCAGTACTTC
CDR3 protein: CASSQDIAGGGSVNIQYF
J gene: TRBJ2-4
D gene: .
V gene: TRBV4-3
CDR3 length: 18

CDR3 DNA: TGTGCCAGTAGTACGGACAACTGGGAGCAGTACTTC
CDR3 protein: CASSTDNWEQYF
J gene: TRBJ2-7
D gene: .
V gene: TRBV19
CDR3 length: 12

CDR3 DNA: TGTGCCAGCAGTAAGATCTCCAACACCATATATTTT
CDR3 protein: CASSKISNTIYF
J gene: TRBJ1-3
D gene: .
V gene: TRBV12-3/TRBV12-4
CDR3 length: 12

CDR3 DNA: TGTGCCAGCAGCTTGGGAAGTTCCTACGAGCAGTACTTC
CDR3 protein: CASSLGSSYEQYF
J gene: TRBJ2-7
D gene: .
V gene: TRBV5-6
CDR3 length: 13

CDR3 DNA: TGTGCCAGCAGTCTAAGACGAGGGAGGTATGGCTACACCTTC
CDR3 protein: CASSLRRGRYGYTF
J gene: TRBJ1-2
D gene: .
V gene: TRBV28
CDR3 length: 14

CDR3 DNA: TGTGCCAGCTTTCCCCCACGGGGGGAGCGGGGGGATCCCGCCTACGAGCAGTACTTC
CDR3 protein: CASFPPRGERGDPAYEQYF
J gene: TRBJ2-7
D gene: TRBD2
V gene: TRBV28
CDR3 length: 19

CDR3 DNA: TGTGCCAGCAGCAGGACAGGGAAGGCTGGGGCCAACGTCCTGACTTTC
CDR3 protein: CASSRTGKAGANVLTF
J gene: TRBJ2-6
D gene: TRBD1
V gene: TRBV7-3
CDR3 length: 16

CDR3 DNA: TGTGCCAGCAGCCCCCCCCAGCGGGGGGGGACAGAGACCCAGTACTTC
CDR3 protein: CASSPPQRGGTETQYF
J gene: TRBJ2-5
D gene: TRBD2
V gene: TRBV6-6
CDR3 length: 16

CDR3 DNA: TGTGCCAGCAGTCCTCCCGCCCACATGAACACTGAAGCTTTCTTT
CDR3 protein: CASSPPAHMNTEAFF
J gene: TRBJ1-1
D gene: .
V gene: TRBV27
CDR3 length: 15

CDR3 DNA: TGTGCCAGCAGGCTAGCGGGGGGGCACTACGAGCAGTACTTC
CDR3 protein: CASRLAGGHYEQYF
J gene: TRBJ2-7
D gene: TRBD2
V gene: TRBV11-2
CDR3 length: 14

CDR3 DNA: TGTGCCAGAAGTTGGGGGTGGAGCAATGAGCAGTTCTTC
CDR3 protein: CARSWGWSNEQFF
J gene: TRBJ2-1
D gene: .
V gene: TRBV5-3
CDR3 length: 13

CDR3 DNA: TGTGCCAGCAGTATCGGCGGGGGCTCCCCAGGGACCCAGTACTTC
CDR3 protein: CASSIGGGSPGTQYF
J gene: TRBJ2-5
D gene: .
V gene: TRBV6-6
CDR3 length: 15

CDR3 DNA: TGTGCCAGCAGCCCGGGGGGCAGGGGTTACAATGAGCAGTTCTTC
CDR3 protein: CASSPGGRGYNEQFF
J gene: TRBJ2-1
D gene: .
V gene: TRBV7-7
CDR3 length: 15

CDR3 DNA: TGTGCCAGCAGCCAATCCCTGGACGTTAGCAATCAGCCCCAGCATTTT
CDR3 protein: CASSQSLDVSNQPQHF
J gene: TRBJ1-5
D gene: .
V gene: TRBV16
CDR3 length: 16

CDR3 DNA: TGTGCCAGCAGCCTACAGGGTTTGAATAATTCACCCCTCCACTTT
CDR3 protein: CASSLQGLNNSPLHF
J gene: TRBJ1-6
D gene: .
V gene: TRBV27
CDR3 length: 15

CDR3 DNA: TGCGCCAGCAGCTTGTCAGGGGGAAATGAGCAGTTCTTC
CDR3 protein: CASSLSGGNEQFF
J gene: TRBJ2-1
D gene: TRBD1
V gene: TRBV5-1
CDR3 length: 13

CDR3 DNA: TGTGCCAGCAGCCACCGGACAGGCTCGTCTGGCGATCAGCCCCAGCATTTT
CDR3 protein: CASSHRTGSSGDQPQHF
J gene: TRBJ1-5
D gene: TRBD1
V gene: TRBV3-1/TRBV3-2
CDR3 length: 17

CDR3 DNA: TGTGCCAGTAGGCCACTAGCAGGGGGAGGGCACGAGCAGTTCTTC
CDR3 protein: CASRPLAGGGHEQFF
J gene: TRBJ2-1
D gene: .
V gene: TRBV19
CDR3 length: 15

CDR3 DNA: TGCGCCAGCAGCTTGGACGGGCCCCACGGTGGCTACACCTTC
CDR3 protein: CASSLDGPHGGYTF
J gene: TRBJ1-2
D gene: .
V gene: TRBV5-1
CDR3 length: 14

CDR3 DNA: TGTGCCAGCAGCTTGGGGGCCTCTAGAGAGCAGTACTTC
CDR3 protein: CASSLGASREQYF
J gene: TRBJ2-7
D gene: .
V gene: TRBV7-9
CDR3 length: 13

CDR3 DNA: TGTGCCAGCAGCCGATACAGCACAGATACGCAGTATTTT
CDR3 protein: CASSRYSTDTQYF
J gene: TRBJ2-3
D gene: .
V gene: TRBV7-6
CDR3 length: 13

CDR3 DNA: TGTGCCTGGAGTGTAGGTGGGATTAAAACAGATACGCAGTATTTT
CDR3 protein: CAWSVGGIKTDTQYF
J gene: TRBJ2-3
D gene: .
V gene: TRBV30
CDR3 length: 15

CDR3 DNA: TGTGCCAGCAGCTTCAATCGGGGAGAGACCCAGTACTTC
CDR3 protein: CASSFNRGETQYF
J gene: TRBJ2-5
D gene: .
V gene: TRBV7-8
CDR3 length: 13

CDR3 DNA: TGTGCCAGCAGCTTGGGGTTTAGGGCCGCGGGGGAGACCCAGTACTTC
CDR3 protein: CASSLGFRAAGETQYF
J gene: TRBJ2-5
D gene: .
V gene: TRBV7-2
CDR3 length: 16

CDR3 DNA: TGTGCCAGCAGTGAGACGCTGGGAGGGACCCAGTACTTC
CDR3 protein: CASSETLGGTQYF
J gene: TRBJ2-5
D gene: .
V gene: TRBV2
CDR3 length: 13

CDR3 DNA: TGTGCCAGCAGCCAAGAAAGGGCTCAGCCCCAGCATTTT
CDR3 protein: CASSQERAQPQHF
J gene: TRBJ1-5
D gene: .
V gene: TRBV4-2
CDR3 length: 13

CDR3 DNA: TGTGCCAGCAGTTGGACAGGGGCGTCTAGCACAGATACGCAGTATTTT
CDR3 protein: CASSWTGASSTDTQYF
J gene: TRBJ2-3
D gene: TRBD1
V gene: TRBV6-5
CDR3 length: 16